The 2 T cell receptor beta chains below were found in one sample sequenced in a study of blood T cell repertoires in COVID-19. TCRdb's copy holds only in-frame clones and misses some; the assay was immunoSEQ multiplex PCR. The repertoire has more than 120,000 clones, more than 75% of them found once; the top ten carry about 2.6%. Sequenced: peripheral blood. The receptors were sampled from a human donor with acute or convalescent COVID-19. The donor label of this sample is uncertain.

DNA for the CDR3: TGCGCCAGCAGCCGGACAGGGTTCACCGGGGAGCTGTTTTTT. Translation gives CASSRTGFTGELFF. This rearrangement joins TRBV5-1 to TRBJ2-2; TRBD1 matches at 8 bases. Germline CDR1 and CDR2: SGHRS and YFSETQ. CDR3 length: 14 residues. V lost 4 bases and J lost 4; bases outside the gene matches: 3.

V usage is TRBV7-9 and J usage is TRBJ1-6; D is unresolved. The CDR3 runs to 12 residues. The germline V and J ends were trimmed by 5 bases and 8 bases, with 7 bases remaining between them. In germline, CDR1 is SEHNR, CDR2 FQNEAQ (reference sequence). DNA of the CDR3: TGTGCCAGCAGCCCACAAGATTCACCCCTCCACTTT. Translated, it gives CASSPQDSPLHF.